The clone carrying this TCR beta chain was detected only once. The data stem from a study of shared T cell receptors in the human thymus. Sequencing used immunoSEQ multiplex PCR; TCRdb keeps in-frame clones, though not all of them. The table shows about 660,000 clones, with 70% to 90% occurring only once. V was pared by 4 bases and J by 1 base, with 21 bases between. Germline CDR1 and CDR2: SGDLS and YYNGEE. The CDR3 covers 19 residues. The data were also submitted as part of a second study, on human thymus T cells. That study adds: Corrective cardiac operations yielded the resected thymus tissue. Related research examined unrelated individuals and reported that their thymic repertoires overlapped highly.

The chain has TRBV9 and TRBJ2-6, with a tentative D call TRBD1 (5 bases). The sequence was collected from a boy in the first two years of life with a congenital heart defect. The sample was thymocytes. CDR3 bases: TGTGCCAGCAGCACCCGACAGAGCCGTGGGGTTTCTGGGGCCAACGTCCTGACTTTC. Protein: CASSTRQSRGVSGANVLTF.